This T cell receptor (beta chain) is drawn from a study of blood T cell repertoires in COVID-19. Across the whole study: Donors in the United States, Italy and Spain gave samples during acute or convalescent COVID-19.

Data came from immunoSEQ multiplex PCR; TCRdb stores just in-frame clones and leaves some out. In the table there are about 270,000 clones, less than 95% of which are singletons. CDR3 length: 14 amino acids. Germline V gene data show CDR1 as LNHNV and CDR2 as YYDKDF (reference sequence). The ends were cut back, 4 bases at V and 7 bases at J, with 13 bases in the middle. The TCR comes from a man aged 35 to 55 who had been exposed to COVID-19. The specimen sequenced was PBMCs or T cells enriched from blood (not recorded which). The chain carries TRBV15 and TRBJ2-2, with a tentative D call TRBD2 (6 bases). Written as DNA, the CDR3 is TGTGCCACCAGCATGCGACGGGAGATCGGGGAGCTGTTTTTT. It specifies CATSMRREIGELFF.